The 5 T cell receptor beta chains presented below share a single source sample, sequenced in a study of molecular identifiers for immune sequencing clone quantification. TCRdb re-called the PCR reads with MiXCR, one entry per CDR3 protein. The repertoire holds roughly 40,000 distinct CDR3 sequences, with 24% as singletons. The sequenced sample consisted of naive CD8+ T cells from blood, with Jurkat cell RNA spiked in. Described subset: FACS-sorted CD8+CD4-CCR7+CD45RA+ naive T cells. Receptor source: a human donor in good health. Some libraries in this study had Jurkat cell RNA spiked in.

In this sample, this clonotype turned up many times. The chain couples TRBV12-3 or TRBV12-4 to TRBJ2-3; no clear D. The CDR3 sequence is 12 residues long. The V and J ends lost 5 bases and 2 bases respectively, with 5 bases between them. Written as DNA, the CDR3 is TGTGCCAGCAGTACTCACACAGATACGCAGTATTTT. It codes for CASSTHTDTQYF.

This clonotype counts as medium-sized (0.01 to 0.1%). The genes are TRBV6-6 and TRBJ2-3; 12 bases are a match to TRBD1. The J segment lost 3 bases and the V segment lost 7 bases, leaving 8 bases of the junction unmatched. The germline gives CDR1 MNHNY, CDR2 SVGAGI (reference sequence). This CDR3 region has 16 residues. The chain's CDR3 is CASTSGDRGLTDTQYF. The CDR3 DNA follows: TGTGCCAGCACTTCCGGGGACAGGGGGCTGACAGATACGCAGTATTTT.

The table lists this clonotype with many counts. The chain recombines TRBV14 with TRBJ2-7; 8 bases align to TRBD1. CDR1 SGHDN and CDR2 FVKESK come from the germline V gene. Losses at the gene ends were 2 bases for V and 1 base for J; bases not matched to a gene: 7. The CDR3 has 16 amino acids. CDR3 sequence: CASSQRGTGISYEQYF. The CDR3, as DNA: TGTGCCAGCAGCCAACGAGGGACAGGCATTTCCTACGAGCAGTACTTC.

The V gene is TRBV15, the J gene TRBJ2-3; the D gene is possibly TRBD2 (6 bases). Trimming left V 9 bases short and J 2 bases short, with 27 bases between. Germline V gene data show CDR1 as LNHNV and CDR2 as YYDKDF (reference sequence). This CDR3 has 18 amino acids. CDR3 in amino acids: CATSGADSSVPPTDTQYF. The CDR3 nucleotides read TGTGCCACTAGCGGAGCCGACTCTAGCGTTCCCCCCACAGATACGCAGTATTTT. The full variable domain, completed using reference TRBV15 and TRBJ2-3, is DAMVIQNPRYQVTQFGKPVTLSCSQTLNHNVMYWYQQKSSQAPKLLFHYYDKDFNNEADTPDNFQSRRPNTSFCFLDIRSPGLGDTAMYLCATSGADSSVPPTDTQYFGPGTRLTVL.

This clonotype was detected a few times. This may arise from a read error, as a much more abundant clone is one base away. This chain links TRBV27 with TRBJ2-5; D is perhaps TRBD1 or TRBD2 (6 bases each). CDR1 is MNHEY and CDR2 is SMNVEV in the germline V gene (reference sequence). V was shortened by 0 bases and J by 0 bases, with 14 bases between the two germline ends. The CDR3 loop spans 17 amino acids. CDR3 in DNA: TGTGCCAGCAGTTTATCTAGGGGGGCGTATTACCAAGAGACCCAGTACTTC. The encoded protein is CASSLSRGAYYQETQYF.